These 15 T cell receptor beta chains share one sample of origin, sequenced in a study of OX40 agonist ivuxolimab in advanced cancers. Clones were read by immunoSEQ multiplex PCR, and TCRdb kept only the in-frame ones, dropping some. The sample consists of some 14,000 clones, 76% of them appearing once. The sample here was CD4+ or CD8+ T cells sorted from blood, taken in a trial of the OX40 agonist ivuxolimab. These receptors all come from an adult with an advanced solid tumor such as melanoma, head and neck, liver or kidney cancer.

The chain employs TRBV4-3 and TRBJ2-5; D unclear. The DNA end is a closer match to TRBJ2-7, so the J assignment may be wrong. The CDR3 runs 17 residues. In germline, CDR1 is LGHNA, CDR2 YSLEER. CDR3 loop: CASSQERPGAESYEQYF. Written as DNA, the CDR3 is TGCGCCAGCAGCCAAGAACGCCCGGGTGCGGAATCCTACGAGCAGTACTTC.

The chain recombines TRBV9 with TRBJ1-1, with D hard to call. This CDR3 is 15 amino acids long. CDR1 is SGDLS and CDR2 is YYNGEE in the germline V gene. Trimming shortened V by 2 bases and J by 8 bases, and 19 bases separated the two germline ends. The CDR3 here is CASSVSAAATREAFF. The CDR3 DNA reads TGTGCCAGCAGCGTTTCGGCAGCCGCCACGAGAGAAGCTTTCTTT.

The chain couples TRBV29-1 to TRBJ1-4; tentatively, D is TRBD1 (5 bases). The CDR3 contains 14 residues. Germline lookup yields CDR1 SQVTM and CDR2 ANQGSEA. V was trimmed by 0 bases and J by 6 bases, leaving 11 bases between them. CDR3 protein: CSVEDGGEHEKLFF. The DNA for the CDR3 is TGCAGCGTTGAAGACGGAGGGGAACATGAAAAACTGTTTTTT. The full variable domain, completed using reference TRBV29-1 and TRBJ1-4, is SAVISQKPSRDICQRGTSLTIQCQVDSQVTMMFWYRQQPGQSLTLIATANQGSEATYESGFVIDKFPISRPNLTFSTLTVSNMSPEDSSIYLCSVEDGGEHEKLFFGSGTQLSVL.

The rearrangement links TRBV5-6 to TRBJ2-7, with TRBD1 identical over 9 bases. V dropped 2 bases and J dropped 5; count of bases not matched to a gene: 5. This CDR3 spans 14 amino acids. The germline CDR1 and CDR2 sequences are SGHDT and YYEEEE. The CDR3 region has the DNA TGTGCCAGCAGCTTCGGGACAGGGTCCCACGAGCAGTACTTC. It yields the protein CASSFGTGSHEQYF.

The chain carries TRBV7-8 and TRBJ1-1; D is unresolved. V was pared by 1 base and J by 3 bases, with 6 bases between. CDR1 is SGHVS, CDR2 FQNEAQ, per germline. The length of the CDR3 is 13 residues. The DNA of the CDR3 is TGTGCCAGCAGCTTAGTTCACCACACTGAAGCTTTCTTT. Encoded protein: CASSLVHHTEAFF.

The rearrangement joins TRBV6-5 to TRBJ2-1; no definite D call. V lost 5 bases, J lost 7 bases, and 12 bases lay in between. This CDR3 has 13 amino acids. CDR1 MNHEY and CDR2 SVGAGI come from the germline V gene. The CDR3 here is CASSDNWVNEQFF. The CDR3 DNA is TGTGCCAGCAGTGACAATTGGGTGAATGAGCAGTTCTTC.

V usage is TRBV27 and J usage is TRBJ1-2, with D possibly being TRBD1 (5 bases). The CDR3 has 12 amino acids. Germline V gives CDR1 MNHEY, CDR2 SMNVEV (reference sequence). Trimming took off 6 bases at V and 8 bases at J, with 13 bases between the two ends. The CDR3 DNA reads TGTGCCAGCAGGAATGGGGGTTCCGGCTACACCTTC. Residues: CASRNGGSGYTF.

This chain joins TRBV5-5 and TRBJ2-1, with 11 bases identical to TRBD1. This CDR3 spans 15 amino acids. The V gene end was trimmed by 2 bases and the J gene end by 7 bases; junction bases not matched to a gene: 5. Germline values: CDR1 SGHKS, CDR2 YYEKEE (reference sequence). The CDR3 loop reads CASSFPGQGVNEQFF. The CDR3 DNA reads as TGTGCCAGCAGCTTCCCGGGACAGGGGGTTAATGAGCAGTTCTTC.

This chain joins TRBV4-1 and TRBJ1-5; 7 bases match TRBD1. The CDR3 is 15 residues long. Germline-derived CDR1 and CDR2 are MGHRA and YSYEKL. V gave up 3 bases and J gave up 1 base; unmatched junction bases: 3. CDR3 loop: CASSHTTGSNQPQHF. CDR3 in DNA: TGCGCCAGCAGCCATACGACAGGGAGCAATCAGCCCCAGCATTTT.

CDR3 loop: CASSPGQGISPYEQYF. The CDR3, as DNA: TGTGCCAGCAGCCCGGGACAGGGGATTAGCCCCTACGAGCAGTACTTC. V and J are TRBV4-2 and TRBJ2-7; TRBD1 aligns across 10 bases. The CDR3 spans 16 residues. The V gene end was trimmed by 4 bases and the J gene end by 2 bases; junction bases not matched to a gene: 8. The V gene's germline CDR1 is LGHNA and CDR2 YNFKEQ.

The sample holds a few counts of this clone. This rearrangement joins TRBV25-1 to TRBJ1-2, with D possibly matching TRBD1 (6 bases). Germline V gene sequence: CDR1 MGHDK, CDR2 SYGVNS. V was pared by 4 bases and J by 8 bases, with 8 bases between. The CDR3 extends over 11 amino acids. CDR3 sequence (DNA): TGTGCCAGCAGTGTGACAGGCGGCTACACCTTC. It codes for CASSVTGGYTF.

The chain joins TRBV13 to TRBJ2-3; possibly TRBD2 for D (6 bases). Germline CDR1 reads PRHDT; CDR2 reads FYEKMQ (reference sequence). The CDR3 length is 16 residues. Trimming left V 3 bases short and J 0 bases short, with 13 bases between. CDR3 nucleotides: TGTGCCAGCAGCTTGGTGGGGGGTTCGAGCACAGATACGCAGTATTTT. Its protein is CASSLVGGSSTDTQYF.

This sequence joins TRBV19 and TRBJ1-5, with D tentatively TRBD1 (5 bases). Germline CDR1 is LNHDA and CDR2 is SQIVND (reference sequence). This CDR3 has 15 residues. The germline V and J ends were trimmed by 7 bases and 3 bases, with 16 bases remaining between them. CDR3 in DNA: TGTGCCAGTATGCACAGGAGGAGTGACAATCAGCCCCAGCATTTT. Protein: CASMHRRSDNQPQHF.

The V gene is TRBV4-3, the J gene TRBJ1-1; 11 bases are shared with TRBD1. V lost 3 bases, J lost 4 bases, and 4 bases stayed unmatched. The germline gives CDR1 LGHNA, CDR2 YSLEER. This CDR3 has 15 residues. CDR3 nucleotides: TGCGCCAGCAGCCATCCCGGACAGGGGGCCACTGAAGCTTTCTTT. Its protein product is CASSHPGQGATEAFF.

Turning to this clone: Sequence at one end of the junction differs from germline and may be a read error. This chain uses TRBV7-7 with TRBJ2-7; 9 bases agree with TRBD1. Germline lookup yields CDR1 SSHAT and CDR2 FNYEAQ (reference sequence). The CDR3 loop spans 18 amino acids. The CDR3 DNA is TGTGCTAGCAGCTCTAAGAATCGCTCCGGGACAGGGCCTTACGAGCAGTACTTC. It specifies CASSSKNRSGTGPYEQYF. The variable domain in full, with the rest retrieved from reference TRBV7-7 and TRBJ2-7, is GAGVSQSPRYKVTKRGQDVTLRCDPISSHATLYWYQQALGQGPEFLTYFNYEAQPDKSGLPSDRFSAERPEGSISTLTIQRTEQRDSAMYRCASSSKNRSGTGPYEQYFGPGTRLTVT.